Each of the 11 T cell receptor beta chains below was sequenced from the same sample in a study of blood T cells in healthy people across ages. Sample-barcoded 5' priming and a J-beta primer mix drove a second PCR of about 7 to 12 cycles. TCRdb itself ran the 5' RACE reads through MiXCR, one entry per CDR3 protein. The sample lists around 1.7 million distinct CDR3 sequences, approximately 30% occurring once. The specimen sequenced was blood. All receptors come from a woman aged 25 to 45 in good health.

This clonotype was observed a few times. J is TRBJ2-3 and V is TRBV7-2, with 9 bases that match TRBD2. V shed 4 bases, J shed 7 bases, and the junction held 6 bases outside the gene matches. This CDR3 has 14 residues. Germline V gene lookup returns CDR1 SGHTA and CDR2 FQGNSA. The CDR3 DNA sequence: TGTGCCAGCAGCTCCCCTAGCGGGGCTTATACGCAGTATTTT. Its protein product is CASSSPSGAYTQYF.

As for this clonotype: With a much larger clone just one base away, this may be a read error. CDR3 region: CASSWGQGLNEQYF. The CDR3 nucleotides read TGCGCCAGCAGCTGGGGGCAGGGGCTAAACGAGCAGTACTTC. This chain connects TRBV5-1 to TRBJ2-7, with D tentatively TRBD1 (6 bases). The CDR3 runs 14 residues. From germline, CDR1 is SGHRS and CDR2 YFSETQ. The V end lost 3 bases, the J end lost 5 bases, and 15 bases lay between the germline ends. The whole variable domain, filled in from reference TRBV5-1 and TRBJ2-7, reads KAGVTQTPRYLIKTRGQQVTLSCSPISGHRSVSWYQQTPGQGLQFLFEYFSETQRNKGNFPGRFSGRQFSNSRSEMNVSTLELGDSALYLCASSWGQGLNEQYFGPGTRLTVT.

The chain employs TRBV29-1 and TRBJ2-7; D is undetermined. This CDR3 spans 12 amino acids. Germline assignment: CDR1 SQVTM and CDR2 ANQGSEA. V was trimmed by 7 bases and J by 12 bases, leaving 22 bases between them. The DNA for the CDR3 is TGCAGCGCTACTAATAGCCCAGAGACCCGGTACTTC. Residues: CSATNSPETRYF.

This clonotype occurred a few times. Its ends do not fully match the called genes, so a read error is possible. The chain links TRBV5-1 to TRBJ2-1, with D perhaps being TRBD1 or TRBD2 (6 bases each). CDR1 SGHRS and CDR2 YFSETQ come from the germline V gene. The CDR3 runs 15 residues. The CDR3 protein is CVSNLEGRGFNEQFF. The CDR3 coding sequence is TGCGTCAGCAATCTGGAGGGCAGGGGATTTAATGAGCAGTTCTTC.

This clonotype turned up a few times. The rearrangement joins TRBV6-1 to TRBJ1-5, with D hard to call. Trimming left V 0 bases short and J 7 bases short, with 7 bases between. Germline V CDR1 and CDR2: MNHNS, SASEGT. There are 13 residues in the CDR3. In nucleotides, the CDR3 is TGTGCCAGCAGTGAAGCTGGTACCCAGCCCCAGCATTTT. It is translated as CASSEAGTQPQHF.

The chain joins TRBV28 to TRBJ2-1, with D possibly matching TRBD2 (5 bases). V was clipped by 1 base and J by 4 bases, with 8 bases between them. Germline V CDR1 and CDR2: MDHEN, SYDVKM. The CDR3 extends over 14 amino acids. The CDR3 region has the DNA TGTGCCAGCAGTTTATCCACTAGTTACAATGAGCAGTTCTTC. Translated: CASSLSTSYNEQFF.

The sample holds a few counts of this clonotype. This chain connects TRBV6-6 to TRBJ2-6; TRBD2 might be the D (5 bases). The CDR3 spans 15 residues. Germline V CDR1 and CDR2: MNHNY, SVGAGI (reference sequence). V lost 11 bases and J 0 bases, leaving 14 bases between the germline ends. The DNA for the CDR3 is TGTGCCGCACGGGATTACCTCTCTGGGGCCAACGTCCTGACTTTC. Its translation is CAARDYLSGANVLTF.

A note on this clonotype: It may be a read error: a sequence one base away is much more abundant. The chain recombines TRBV20-1 with TRBJ2-7; D call uncertain. Germline values: CDR1 DFQATT, CDR2 SNEGSKA (reference sequence). The CDR3 is 11 amino acids. The CDR3: CNARLLYEQYF. CDR3 coding DNA: TGCAATGCTAGACTCCTATACGAGCAGTACTTC.

This clonotype was observed a handful of times. This sequence may be a read error, since a much larger clone differs from it by one base. The V gene is TRBV2, the J gene TRBJ2-5; D uncertain. The CDR3 sequence is 14 residues long. Trimming pared 6 bases from V and 3 bases from J, leaving 14 bases between. CDR1 SNHLY and CDR2 FYNNEI come from the germline V gene. This chain's CDR3 is CASSPLAKEETQYF. The CDR3 DNA sequence: TGTGCCAGCAGCCCCTTGGCGAAGGAAGAGACCCAGTACTTC.

This clonotype was picked up many times. The CDR3 region has the DNA TGTGCCAGCAGCAGACAGCGAAGCTACACCTTC. Translating it yields CASSRQRSYTF. This chain joins TRBV12-3 or TRBV12-4 and TRBJ1-2, with D possibly TRBD1 on 5 matching bases. V was trimmed by 6 bases and J by 9 bases, leaving 11 bases between them. The CDR3 contains 11 residues.

V and J are TRBV20-1 and TRBJ2-1; 7 bases match TRBD2. V gave up 5 bases and J gave up 7 bases; unmatched junction bases: 11. CDR3 length: 14 residues. Germline CDR1 is DFQATT and CDR2 is SNEGSKA (reference sequence). The CDR3 sequence is CSAYRPAGWNEQFF. CDR3 DNA sequence: TGCAGTGCTTATAGGCCAGCGGGGTGGAATGAGCAGTTCTTC.